The 20 T cell receptor beta chains presented below share a single source sample, sequenced in a study of T cell repertoires in cytomegalovirus infection. These TCRs' antigens remain unknown. TCRdb re-called the reads with MiXCR, one entry per CDR3 protein. The sample shows around 200,000 distinct CDR3 sequences, around two fifths of them seen only once. The starting material was CD8+ T cells from cultured PBMCs, obtained from culture after CMV antigen stimulation. The receptor set was obtained from a human donor in good health (CMV status not recorded). Some clones in this sample may be carry-over from other donors' samples.

The rearrangement uses TRBV11-2 and TRBJ2-1; weak D call: TRBD2 (6 bases). With 5 bases removed from V and 1 base from J, the gap between germline ends came to 12 bases. CDR3 length equals 15 residues. CDR1 and CDR2 from the germline V gene are SGHAT and FQNNGV. The CDR3 nucleotides are TGTGCCAGCAGCGGAACGGGAGCTTCCTACAATGAGCAGTTCTTC. Protein product: CASSGTGASYNEQFF.

The chain combines TRBV20-1 with TRBJ2-2; no firm D call. Germline CDR1 is DFQATT and CDR2 is SNEGSKA (reference sequence). V was trimmed by 4 bases and J by 0 bases, leaving 12 bases between them. The length of the CDR3 is 15 residues. The DNA of the CDR3 is TGCAGTGCTATCTTCGACAAAACGAACACCGGGGAGCTGTTTTTT. Translation gives CSAIFDKTNTGELFF.

CDR3 in DNA: TGTGCCAGCAGCCCCCGAAACAGGGGAGGAGGAAACACCATATATTTT. Residues: CASSPRNRGGGNTIYF. The V and J genes are TRBV9 and TRBJ1-3, with 7 nucleotides matching TRBD1. The CDR3 sequence is 16 residues long. Germline assignment: CDR1 SGDLS and CDR2 YYNGEE. Losses at the gene ends were 4 bases for V and 4 bases for J; bases not matched to a gene: 11. Looking up the rest from reference TRBV9 and TRBJ1-3 gives the full variable domain: DSGVTQTPKHLITATGQRVTLRCSPRSGDLSVYWYQQSLDQGLQFLIQYYNGEERAKGNILERFSAQQFPDLHSELNLSSLELGDSALYFCASSPRNRGGGNTIYFGEGSWLTVV.

The rearrangement uses TRBV27 and TRBJ1-1; TRBD1 is a possible D gene (5 bases). Per germline, CDR1 MNHEY and CDR2 SMNVEV (reference sequence). The CDR3 runs 13 residues. V lost 3 bases, J lost 6 bases, and 11 bases lay in between. CDR3 coding DNA: TGTGCCAGCAGTTTTGGTCTGGGGGCTGAAGCTTTCTTT. Its protein product is CASSFGLGAEAFF.

The chain has TRBV4-1 and TRBJ2-7, with D tentatively TRBD2 (6 bases). This CDR3 is built from 14 residues. Germline V gives CDR1 MGHRA, CDR2 YSYEKL. Trimming left V 1 base short and J 4 bases short, with 11 bases between. CDR3 bases: TGCGCCAGCAGCCAAGGAGGTGCGGGATACGAGCAGTACTTC. It is translated as CASSQGGAGYEQYF.

This clonotype has just a few counts. The chain has TRBV12-3 or TRBV12-4 and TRBJ2-6, with 7 positions matching TRBD2. The ends lost 10 bases at V and 4 bases at J; junction bases unmatched: 7. The CDR3 has 14 amino acids. In DNA, the CDR3 is TGTGCCACCTCCGGGGGGATCGGGGCCAACGTCCTGACTTTC. Translating gives CATSGGIGANVLTF.

This clonotype has at least ten counts. This chain uses TRBV7-2 with TRBJ2-3, with D perhaps TRBD2 (7 bases). Germline CDR1 SGHTA, CDR2 FQGNSA. V lost 2 bases and J lost 6, with 18 bases in between. CDR3 length: 16 residues. CDR3 nucleotides: TGTGCCAGCAGCTTAACGCTTCGGGGGGCTGGTGATACGCAGTATTTT. This encodes CASSLTLRGAGDTQYF.

This clonotype was detected only a few times. V is TRBV2 and J is TRBJ2-3, with 8 bases lining up with TRBD2. Germline assignment: CDR1 SNHLY and CDR2 FYNNEI. The CDR3 has 19 residues. V was pared by 2 bases and J by 4 bases, with 17 bases of the junction left unmatched. CDR3 in amino acids: CASSEIWSVTSGLADTQYF. The DNA of the CDR3 is TGTGCCAGCAGTGAAATATGGTCAGTTACTAGCGGTCTGGCAGATACGCAGTATTTT. The whole variable domain, filled in from reference TRBV2 and TRBJ2-3, reads EPEVTQTPSHQVTQMGQEVILRCVPISNHLYFYWYRQILGQKVEFLVSFYNNEISEKSEIFDDQFSVERPDGSNFTLKIRSTKLEDSAMYFCASSEIWSVTSGLADTQYFGPGTRLTVL.

The chain links TRBV15 to TRBJ1-6; D uncertain. Germline-derived CDR1 and CDR2 are LNHNV and YYDKDF (reference sequence). CDR3 length: 15 residues. V lost 0 bases and J 7 bases, leaving 10 bases between the germline ends. The DNA of the CDR3 is TGTGCCACCAGCAGAGATCCGGTGGTGAATTCACCCCTCCACTTT. Its translation: CATSRDPVVNSPLHF.

On this clonotype itself: A read error may account for a junction end that differs from germline. V is TRBV11-3 and J is TRBJ2-3; 10 bases align to TRBD2. The CDR3 totals 18 residues. The germline CDR1 and CDR2 sequences are SGHNT and YENEEA. CDR3 coding DNA: TGTGCCAGCAGCTTAGATTCAAGAGCGGGGGGGCTCACAGATATGCAGTATTTT. Translation gives CASSLDSRAGGLTDMQYF.

The V call is TRBV20-1, the J call TRBJ1-1; D may be TRBD1 (6 bases). Germline V lookup: CDR1 DFQATT, CDR2 SNEGSKA (reference sequence). CDR3 length: 17 residues. Trimming cost V 1 base and J 0 bases, with 18 bases left between them. The CDR3 region is CSARVITGLGMNTEAFF. DNA of the CDR3: TGCAGTGCTAGAGTAATCACAGGGTTGGGGATGAACACTGAAGCTTTCTTT.

This chain links TRBV2 with TRBJ2-5; D assignment may be TRBD1 or TRBD2 (5 bases each). Looked up from germline, CDR1 is SNHLY and CDR2 is FYNNEI. This CDR3 contains 15 residues. V lost 5 bases and J 5 bases, leaving 18 bases between the germline ends. DNA of the CDR3: TGTGCCAGCAGTCCGCTTGGGACCATCAGGGAGACCCAGTACTTC. The encoded protein is CASSPLGTIRETQYF.

The sample holds many counts of this clonotype. The rearrangement links TRBV18 to TRBJ2-7; 9 bases agree with TRBD1. CDR3 length: 16 residues. With V trimmed by 3 bases and J by 0 bases, 6 bases remained unmatched. CDR1 is KGHSH and CDR2 is LQKENI in the germline V gene. The CDR3 protein is CASSPWDRVSSYEQYF. The CDR3 DNA is TGTGCCAGCTCACCGTGGGACAGGGTGAGCTCCTACGAGCAGTACTTC.

This clonotype has just a few counts. The chain combines TRBV7-6 with TRBJ2-5; the D gene could be TRBD1 or TRBD2 (5 bases each). From germline, CDR1 is SGHVS and CDR2 FNYEAQ. V dropped 3 bases and J dropped 0 bases, with 17 bases sitting between them. CDR3 length equals 17 residues. The CDR3 DNA follows: TGTGCCAGCAGCTTGGCCCCTGGGGGTAGACACCAAGAGACCCAGTACTTC. Translation: CASSLAPGGRHQETQYF.

This chain joins TRBV29-1 and TRBJ1-1; tentatively, D is TRBD1 (5 bases). CDR1 is SQVTM and CDR2 is ANQGSEA in the germline V gene. V lost 1 base to trimming and J lost 5 bases, with 11 bases between them. CDR3 length: 13 residues. The CDR3 coding sequence is TGCAGCGTTGAAGGGGGCCTGGGGACTGAAGCTTTCTTT. This sequence encodes CSVEGGLGTEAFF.

This clonotype appeared a few times. This chain links TRBV7-8 with TRBJ2-1; 10 bases line up with TRBD2. CDR3 length: 18 residues. V lost 5 bases, J lost 0 bases, and 10 bases stayed unmatched. Germline V gene sequence: CDR1 SGHVS, CDR2 FQNEAQ. CDR3 region: CASSGGLADLSSYNEQFF. In DNA form, the CDR3 reads TGTGCCAGCAGCGGAGGACTAGCGGATCTAAGCTCCTACAATGAGCAGTTCTTC.

J is TRBJ2-1 and V is TRBV14, with 8 bases aligning to TRBD2. The germline V gene encodes CDR1 SGHDN and CDR2 FVKESK. V was clipped by 4 bases and J by 0 bases; unmatched bases: 5. This CDR3 contains 16 residues. The CDR3 DNA follows: TGTGCCAGCAGCCTACTAGCGGAAAGCTCCTACAATGAGCAGTTCTTC. Its protein product is CASSLLAESSYNEQFF. The variable domain in full, completed from reference TRBV14 and TRBJ2-1, reads EAGVTQFPSHSVIEKGQTVTLRCDPISGHDNLYWYRRVMGKEIKFLLHFVKESKQDESGMPNNRFLAERTGGTYSTLKVQPAELEDSGVYFCASSLLAESSYNEQFFGPGTRLTVL.

The chain employs TRBV11-2 and TRBJ2-1, with TRBD2 identical over 8 bases. CDR3 size: 15 residues. Germline loops: CDR1 SGHAT, CDR2 FQNNGV. With V trimmed by 9 bases and J by 8 bases, 15 bases remained unmatched. CDR3 residues: CASTFGLAGRYEQFF. CDR3 coding DNA: TGTGCCAGTACCTTCGGGCTAGCGGGTCGGTATGAGCAGTTCTTC.

This chain connects TRBV6-5 to TRBJ2-7, with D unresolved. Germline CDR1 and CDR2: MNHEY and SVGAGI. This CDR3 has 15 amino acids. The germline V and J ends were trimmed by 0 bases and 0 bases, with 9 bases remaining between them. CDR3 loop: CASSYSGHSSYEQYF. Here the CDR3 DNA reads TGTGCCAGCAGTTACTCGGGTCATAGCTCCTACGAGCAGTACTTC.

This clonotype turned up a few times. J is TRBJ2-7 and V is TRBV7-2; either TRBD1 or TRBD2 may supply D (5 bases each). The CDR3 has 15 amino acids. Looked up from germline, CDR1 is SGHTA and CDR2 is FQGNSA. Deletions cut 7 bases from V and 2 bases from J, with 18 bases between. CDR3 coding DNA: TGTGCCAGCATCCATTGGGACGTCTTACCCTACGAGCAGTACTTC. This translates into CASIHWDVLPYEQYF.